This T cell receptor beta chain was identified during a study of control samples from healthy donors and cancer patients. V shed 5 bases and J shed 4 bases, with 23 bases lying between them. The CDR3 covers 18 residues. Germline V gene data show CDR1 as SGHVS and CDR2 as FNYEAQ. Profiling relied on immunoSEQ multiplex PCR, and the TCRdb table lists in-frame clones only, not all of them. The specimen's table records about 190,000 clones. The chain links TRBV7-6 to TRBJ2-2; D is possibly TRBD1 (5 bases). The source of this sequence is a woman in her 30s in good health. Input material: blood. The chain's CDR3 is CASSGPDFSTQGTGELFF. CDR3 nucleotides: TGTGCCAGCAGCGGACCCGATTTTTCGACCCAGGGCACCGGGGAGCTGTTTTTT.